The next 3 T cell receptor beta chains were all read from a single sample in a study of blood T cell repertoires in COVID-19. Method: immunoSEQ multiplex PCR; TCRdb's copy keeps in-frame clones and lacks some. Here the sample spans about 110,000 clones, about nine tenths being singletons. Material for sequencing was peripheral blood. These TCRs come from a woman in her thirties with acute or convalescent COVID-19.

The rearrangement uses TRBV4-3 and TRBJ2-7, with a weak D call TRBD2 (5 bases). The CDR3 is 15 amino acids. The germline gives CDR1 LGHNA, CDR2 YSLEER. V shed 0 bases and J shed 4 bases, with 13 bases lying between them. This CDR3 reads CASSQDHGVGYEQYF. CDR3 in DNA: TGCGCCAGCAGCCAAGATCACGGGGTAGGGTACGAGCAGTACTTC.

This clone was seen just once. The chain employs TRBV28 and TRBJ1-2; 10 bases fit TRBD1. With V trimmed by 7 bases and J by 7 bases, 12 bases remained unmatched. Per the germline V gene, CDR1 is MDHEN and CDR2 is SYDVKM. This CDR3 is built from 15 residues. CDR3 amino acids: CASIPTGTGVSGYTF. The CDR3 bases are TGTGCCAGCATTCCAACCGGGACAGGGGTTTCTGGCTACACCTTC.

V usage is TRBV27 and J usage is TRBJ1-1, with D perhaps TRBD1 (5 bases). The V gene's germline CDR1 is MNHEY and CDR2 SMNVEV (reference sequence). The CDR3 spans 13 residues. The ends were cut back, 3 bases at V and 3 bases at J, with 8 bases in the middle. CDR3: CASSFREDTEAFF. CDR3 nucleotide sequence: TGTGCCAGCAGTTTCAGGGAGGACACTGAAGCTTTCTTT.